This TCR beta chain was profiled in a study of OX40 agonist ivuxolimab in advanced cancers. The CDR3 extends over 12 amino acids. Germline CDR1 and CDR2: ENHRY and SYGVKD. Trimming stripped 4 bases from V and 0 bases from J, with 3 bases between. Method: immunoSEQ multiplex PCR; TCRdb's copy keeps in-frame clones and lacks some. The repertoire holds 68,000 or so clones, with approximately 90% as singletons. This receptor was obtained from an adult with an advanced solid tumor such as melanoma, head and neck, liver or kidney cancer. The sequenced sample was CD4+ or CD8+ T cells sorted from blood, obtained in a trial of the OX40 agonist ivuxolimab. The genes are TRBV10-3 and TRBJ1-1; D remains unclear. CDR3 in amino acids: CAISVLNTEAFF. The CDR3 DNA sequence: TGTGCCATCAGTGTACTGAACACTGAAGCTTTCTTT.